The rows below give T cell receptor beta chains drawn from one sample of a study of shared clonotypes between healthy human individuals. Sequencing used immunoSEQ multiplex PCR; TCRdb keeps in-frame clones, though not all of them. The sample has about a million clones, approximately 80% seen once. The source material was memory CD4+ T cells sorted from blood. Receptor source: a man aged 18 to 30 in good health. Both conserved end residues are part of each CDR3. The D gene is left open where the match is weak. Clone size, where shown, is once, few, many, or a class for clones that have expanded.

size,J,D,V,CDR3,DNA
.,TRBJ2-6,TRBD1,TRBV7-2,CASSSTGGGANVLTF,TGTGCCAGCAGCTCGACAGGGGGTGGGGCCAACGTCCTGACTTTC
.,TRBJ1-2,TRBD1,TRBV5-6,CASSLRTGDGYTF,TGTGCCAGCAGCTTACGGACAGGGGATGGCTACACCTTC
.,TRBJ1-6,.,TRBV7-8,CASSLEGVGAGRNSPLHF,TGTGCCAGCAGCTTAGAGGGAGTGGGGGCAGGGCGTAATTCACCCCTCCACTTT
.,TRBJ1-1,TRBD1,TRBV5-5,CASSLTGQGFSTEAFF,TGTGCCAGCAGCTTGACCGGACAGGGGTTTAGCACTGAAGCTTTCTTT
.,TRBJ2-2,.,TRBV4-2,CASSRPTLAAGELFF,TGTGCCAGCAGCCGCCCTACGCTTGCCGCGGGGGAGCTGTTTTTT
.,TRBJ1-2,.,TRBV6-6,CARRVYGYTF,TGTGCCAGACGGGTTTATGGCTACACCTTC
.,TRBJ1-1,.,TRBV20-1,CSAPRDTEAFF,TGCAGTGCACCGAGGGACACTGAAGCTTTCTTT
few,TRBJ1-2,.,TRBV28,CASSFRVPSYTF,TGTGCCAGCAGTTTTCGGGTCCCGAGCTACACCTTC
.,TRBJ2-3,TRBD2,TRBV2,CASSEGKRGLTDTQYF,TGTGCCAGCAGTGAAGGGAAGCGGGGCCTCACAGATACGCAGTATTTT
.,TRBJ2-5,.,TRBV4-3,CASSQERGEQETQYF,TGCGCCAGCAGCCAAGAGCGGGGAGAACAAGAGACCCAGTACTTC
.,TRBJ2-7,.,TRBV11-2,CASSLSVSSYEQYF,TGTGCCAGCAGCTTAAGCGTGAGCTCCTACGAGCAGTACTTC
.,TRBJ1-1,TRBD1,TRBV30,CAWSALQGRNTEAFF,TGTGCCTGGAGTGCCCTACAGGGGCGGAACACTGAAGCTTTCTTT
once,TRBJ1-1,.,TRBV6-5,CASRRGQTSTEAFF,TGTGCCAGCAGGCGTGGACAGACCTCTACTGAAGCTTTCTTT
once,TRBJ2-2,TRBD2,TRBV9,CASKRGLDTGELFF,TGTGCCAGCAAGCGGGGGCTAGACACCGGGGAGCTGTTTTTT
.,TRBJ2-6,.,TRBV27,CASSPSLNSGANVLTF,TGTGCCAGCAGTCCCTCGTTGAACTCTGGGGCCAACGTCCTGACTTTC
.,TRBJ1-6,.,TRBV4-2,CASSQDIRGPNSYNSPLHF,TGTGCCAGCAGCCAAGATATACGGGGTCCCAATTCCTATAATTCACCCCTCCACTTT
.,TRBJ2-5,.,TRBV6-1,CASSPGTKETQYF,TGTGCCAGCAGCCCGGGAACAAAAGAGACCCAGTACTTC
few,TRBJ1-2,.,TRBV7-2,CASSLQGYGYTF,TGTGCCAGCAGCTTACAAGGGTATGGCTACACCTTC
.,TRBJ1-3,.,TRBV7-2,CASSSAWGKNTIYF,TGTGCCAGCAGCTCCGCCTGGGGTAAAAACACCATATATTTT
.,TRBJ1-2,.,TRBV6-5,CASSYDPGGGYTF,TGTGCCAGCAGTTACGACCCCGGGGGTGGCTACACCTTC
few,TRBJ1-1,.,TRBV7-7,CASSWEILNTEAFF,TGTGCTAGCAGCTGGGAGATTCTGAACACTGAAGCTTTCTTT
few,TRBJ2-7,TRBD2,TRBV2,CASSEERGYEQYF,TGTGCCAGCAGTGAGGAGCGGGGCTACGAGCAGTACTTC
once,TRBJ2-3,TRBD2,TRBV9,CASSVRLAGGGDTQYF,TGTGCCAGCAGCGTCCGACTAGCGGGAGGAGGGGATACGCAGTATTTT
.,TRBJ1-3,.,TRBV6-5,CASSEEAGNTIYF,TGTGCCAGCAGTGAGGAGGCTGGAAACACCATATATTTT
.,TRBJ2-2,TRBD1,TRBV6-1,CASSEAGTGQGGELFF,TGTGCCAGCAGTGAAGCCGGGACAGGTCAGGGCGGGGAGCTGTTTTTT
.,TRBJ2-3,.,TRBV10-3,CAISESAGASTDTQYF,TGTGCCATCAGTGAGTCCGCAGGGGCTAGCACAGATACGCAGTATTTT
.,TRBJ1-2,TRBD1,TRBV7-2,CASSGAGTGDGYTF,TGTGCCAGCAGCGGTGCCGGGACAGGGGATGGCTACACCTTC
.,TRBJ1-5,.,TRBV19,CASSQEQGISDNQPQHF,TGTGCCAGTAGTCAGGAGCAGGGGATCAGCGACAATCAGCCCCAGCATTTT
.,TRBJ2-1,.,TRBV7-2,CASSLAGQNYNEQFF,TGTGCCAGCAGCTTAGCGGGACAAAACTACAATGAGCAGTTCTTC
.,TRBJ2-1,.,TRBV4-1,CASSQDGQNYNEQFF,TGCGCCAGCAGCCAAGATGGACAGAACTACAATGAGCAGTTCTTC
.,TRBJ1-1,.,TRBV5-1,CASSLVDMNTEAFF,TGCGCCAGCAGCTTGGTGGATATGAACACTGAAGCTTTCTTT